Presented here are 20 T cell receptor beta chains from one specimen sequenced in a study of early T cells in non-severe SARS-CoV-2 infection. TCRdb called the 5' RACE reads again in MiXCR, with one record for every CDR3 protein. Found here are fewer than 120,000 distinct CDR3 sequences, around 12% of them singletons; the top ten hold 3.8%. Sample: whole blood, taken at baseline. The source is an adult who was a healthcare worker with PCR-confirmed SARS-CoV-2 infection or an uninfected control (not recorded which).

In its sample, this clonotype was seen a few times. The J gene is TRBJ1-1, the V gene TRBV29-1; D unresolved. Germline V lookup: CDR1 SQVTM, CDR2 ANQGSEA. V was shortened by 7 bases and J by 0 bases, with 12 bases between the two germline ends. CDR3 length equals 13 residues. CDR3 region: CSGLTRMNTEAFF. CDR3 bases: TGCAGCGGGCTGACAAGGATGAACACTGAAGCTTTCTTT.

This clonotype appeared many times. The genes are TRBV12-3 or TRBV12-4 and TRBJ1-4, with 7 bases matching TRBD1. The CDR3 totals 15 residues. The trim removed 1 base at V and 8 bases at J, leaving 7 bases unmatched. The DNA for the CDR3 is TGTGCCAGCAGTTTAGTGTGGACAGGAAAAGAAAAACTGTTTTTT. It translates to CASSLVWTGKEKLFF.

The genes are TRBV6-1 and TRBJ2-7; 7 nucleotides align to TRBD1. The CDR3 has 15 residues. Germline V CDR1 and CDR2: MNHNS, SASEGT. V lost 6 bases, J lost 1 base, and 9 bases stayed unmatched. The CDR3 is CASRRQGPSSYEQYF. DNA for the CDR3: TGTGCCAGCAGGAGACAGGGACCAAGTTCCTACGAGCAGTACTTC.

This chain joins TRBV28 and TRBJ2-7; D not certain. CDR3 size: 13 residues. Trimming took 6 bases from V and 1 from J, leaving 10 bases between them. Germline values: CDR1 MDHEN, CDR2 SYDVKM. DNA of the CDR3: TGTGCCAGCAGACCTGGACCATCCTACGAGCAGTACTTC. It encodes CASRPGPSYEQYF.

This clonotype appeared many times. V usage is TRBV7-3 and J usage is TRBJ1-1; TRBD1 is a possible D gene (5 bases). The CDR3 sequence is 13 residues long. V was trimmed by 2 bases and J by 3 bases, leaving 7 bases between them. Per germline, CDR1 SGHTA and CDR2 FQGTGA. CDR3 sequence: CASSLDSYTEAFF. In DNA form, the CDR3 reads TGTGCCAGCAGCTTAGACAGCTACACTGAAGCTTTCTTT.

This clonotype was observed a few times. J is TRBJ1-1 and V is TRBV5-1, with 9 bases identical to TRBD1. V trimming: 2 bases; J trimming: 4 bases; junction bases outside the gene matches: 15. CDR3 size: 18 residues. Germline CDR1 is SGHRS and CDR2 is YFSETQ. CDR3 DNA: TGCGCCAGCAGCTTAGGGACAGGGTTCTCCTACCGGAGCACTGAAGCTTTCTTT. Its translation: CASSLGTGFSYRSTEAFF.

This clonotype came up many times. Here the CDR3 DNA reads TGTGCCAGCAGCCTACCTGGGACTAGCGGGACAGATACGCAGTATTTT. Translation: CASSLPGTSGTDTQYF. The V call is TRBV14, the J call TRBJ2-3; the match to TRBD2 covers 12 bases. J lost 3 bases, V lost 4 bases, and 5 bases had no gene match. The CDR3 extends over 16 amino acids. From germline, CDR1 is SGHDN and CDR2 FVKESK.

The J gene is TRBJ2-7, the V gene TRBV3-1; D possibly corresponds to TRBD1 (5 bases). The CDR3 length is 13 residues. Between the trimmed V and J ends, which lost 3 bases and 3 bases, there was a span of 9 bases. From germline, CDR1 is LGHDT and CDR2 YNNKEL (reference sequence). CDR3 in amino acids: CASSHTDNYEQYF. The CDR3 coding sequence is TGTGCCAGCAGCCATACGGACAACTACGAGCAGTACTTC.

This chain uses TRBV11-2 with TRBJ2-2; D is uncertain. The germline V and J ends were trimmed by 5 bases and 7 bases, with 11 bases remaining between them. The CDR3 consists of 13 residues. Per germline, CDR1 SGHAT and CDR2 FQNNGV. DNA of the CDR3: TGTGCCAGCAGCCAGATCAGTGGCGGGGAGCTGTTTTTT. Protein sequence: CASSQISGGELFF. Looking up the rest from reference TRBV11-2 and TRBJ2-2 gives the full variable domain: EAGVAQSPRYKIIEKRQSVAFWCNPISGHATLYWYQQILGQGPKLLIQFQNNGVVDDSQLPKDRFSAERLKGVDSTLKIQPAKLEDSAVYLCASSQISGGELFFGEGSRLTVL.

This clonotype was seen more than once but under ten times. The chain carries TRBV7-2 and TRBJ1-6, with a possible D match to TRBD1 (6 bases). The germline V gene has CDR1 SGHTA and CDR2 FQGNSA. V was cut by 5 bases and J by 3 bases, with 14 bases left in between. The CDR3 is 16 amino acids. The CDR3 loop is CASSPTGLLYNSPLHF. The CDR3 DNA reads TGTGCCAGCAGCCCGACAGGTCTCCTCTATAATTCACCCCTCCACTTT.

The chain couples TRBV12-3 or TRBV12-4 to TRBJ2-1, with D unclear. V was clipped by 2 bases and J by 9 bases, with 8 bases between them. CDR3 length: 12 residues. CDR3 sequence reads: CASSLRVFEQFF. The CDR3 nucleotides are TGTGCCAGCAGTTTAAGGGTCTTTGAGCAGTTCTTC.

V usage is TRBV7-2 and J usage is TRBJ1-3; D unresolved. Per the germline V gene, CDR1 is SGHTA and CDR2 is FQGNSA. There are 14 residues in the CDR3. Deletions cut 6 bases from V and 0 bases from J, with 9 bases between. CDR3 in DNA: TGTGCCAGCAGGGGAACGTTCTCTGGAAACACCATATATTTT. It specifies CASRGTFSGNTIYF. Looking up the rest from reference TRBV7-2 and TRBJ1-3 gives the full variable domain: GAGVSQSPSNKVTEKGKDVELRCDPISGHTALYWYRQSLGQGLEFLIYFQGNSAPDKSGLPSDRFSAERTGGSVSTLTIQRTQQEDSAVYLCASRGTFSGNTIYFGEGSWLTVV.

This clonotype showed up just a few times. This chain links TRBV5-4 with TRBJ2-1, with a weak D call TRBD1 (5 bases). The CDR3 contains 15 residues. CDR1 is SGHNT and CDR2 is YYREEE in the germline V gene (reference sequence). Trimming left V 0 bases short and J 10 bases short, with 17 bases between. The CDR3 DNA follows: TGTGCCAGCAGCTTGGCCGGCGACAAGAAGGGGGAGCAGTTCTTC. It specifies CASSLAGDKKGEQFF.

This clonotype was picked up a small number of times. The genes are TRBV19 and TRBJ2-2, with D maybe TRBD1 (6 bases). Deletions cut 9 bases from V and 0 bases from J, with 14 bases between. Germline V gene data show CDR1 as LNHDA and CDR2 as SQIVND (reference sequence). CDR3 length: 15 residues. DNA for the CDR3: TGTGCCAGCAAGCTACAGGGCGCGAACACCGGGGAGCTGTTTTTT. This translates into CASKLQGANTGELFF. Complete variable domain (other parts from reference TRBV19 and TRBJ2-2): DGGITQSPKYLFRKEGQNVTLSCEQNLNHDAMYWYRQDPGQGLRLIYYSQIVNDFQKGDIAEGYSVSREKKESFPLTVTSAQKNPTAFYLCASKLQGANTGELFFGEGSRLTVL.

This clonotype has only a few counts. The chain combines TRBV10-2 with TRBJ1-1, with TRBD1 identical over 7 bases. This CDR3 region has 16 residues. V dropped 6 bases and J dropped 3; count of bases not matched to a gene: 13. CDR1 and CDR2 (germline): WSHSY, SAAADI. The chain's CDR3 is CASRAHRGHGDTEAFF. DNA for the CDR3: TGCGCCAGCAGGGCTCACAGGGGACACGGGGACACTGAAGCTTTCTTT.

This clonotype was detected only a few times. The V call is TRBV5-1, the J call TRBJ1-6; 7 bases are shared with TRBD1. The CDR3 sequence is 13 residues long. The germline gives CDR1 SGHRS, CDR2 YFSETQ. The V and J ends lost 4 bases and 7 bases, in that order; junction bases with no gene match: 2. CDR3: CASSQGQNSPLHF. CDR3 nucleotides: TGCGCCAGCAGCCAGGGACAGAATTCACCCCTCCACTTT.

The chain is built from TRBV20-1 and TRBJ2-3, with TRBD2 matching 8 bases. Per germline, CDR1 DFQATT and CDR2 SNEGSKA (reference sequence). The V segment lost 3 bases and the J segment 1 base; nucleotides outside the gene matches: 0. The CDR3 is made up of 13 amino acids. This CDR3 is CSARTSGTDTQYF. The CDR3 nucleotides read TGCAGTGCTAGGACTAGCGGCACAGATACGCAGTATTTT.

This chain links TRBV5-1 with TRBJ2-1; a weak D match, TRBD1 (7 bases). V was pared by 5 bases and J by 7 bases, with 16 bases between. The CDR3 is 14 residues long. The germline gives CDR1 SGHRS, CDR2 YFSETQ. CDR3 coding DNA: TGCGCCAGCAGGGAGGGACAGCCGTGGAATGAGCAGTTCTTC. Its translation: CASREGQPWNEQFF. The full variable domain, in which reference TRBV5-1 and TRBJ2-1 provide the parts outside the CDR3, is KAGVTQTPRYLIKTRGQQVTLSCSPISGHRSVSWYQQTPGQGLQFLFEYFSETQRNKGNFPGRFSGRQFSNSRSEMNVSTLELGDSALYLCASREGQPWNEQFFGPGTRLTVL.

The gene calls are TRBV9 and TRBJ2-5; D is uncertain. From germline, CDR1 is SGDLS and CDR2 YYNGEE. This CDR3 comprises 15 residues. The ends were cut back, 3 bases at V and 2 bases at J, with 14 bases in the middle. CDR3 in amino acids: CASSAPGSAQETQYF. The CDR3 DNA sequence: TGTGCCAGCAGCGCCCCCGGGTCCGCGCAAGAGACCCAGTACTTC.

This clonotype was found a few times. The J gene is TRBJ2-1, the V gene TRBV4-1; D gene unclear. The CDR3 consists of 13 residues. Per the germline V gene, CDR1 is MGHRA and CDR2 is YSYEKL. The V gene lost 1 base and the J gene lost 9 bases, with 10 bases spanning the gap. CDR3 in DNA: TGCGCCAGCAGCCAAGTTCTCCGAAGTGAGCAGTTCTTC. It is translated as CASSQVLRSEQFF.